This TCR beta chain stems from a study of identical twins. Study results and limitations: Weaker excess sharing between twins was seen in beta out-of-frame sequences. Some out-of-frame alpha sequences were shared by twins, and these showed excess low generation probability. Instead of following the same donors, the conclusions were based on cross-sectional statistical analysis. Partial confounding of zero-insertion analyses by invariant MAIT and iNKT cells was possible.

TCRdb processed the 5' RACE reads anew with MiXCR; each CDR3 protein has one entry. Of approximately 700,000 distinct CDR3 sequences detected, around 6.1% appear once; the ten largest clones hold roughly 1.8%. Only a few counts were recorded for this clonotype. The antigen remains undetermined. The source is a man aged 18 to 30 in good health. The specimen sequenced was naive T cells sorted from blood.

Here the CDR3 reads CASSFWTGPYEQYF. The CDR3 DNA is TGTGCCAGCAGTTTTTGGACAGGGCCCTACGAGCAGTACTTC. The chain recombines TRBV28 with TRBJ2-7, with 8 bases identical to TRBD1. Germline V lookup: CDR1 MDHEN, CDR2 SYDVKM. Unmatched junction bases numbered 3, after V lost 3 bases and J lost 2 bases. This CDR3 has 14 residues. Filled out from reference TRBV28 and TRBJ2-7, the complete variable domain reads DVKVTQSSRYLVKRTGEKVFLECVQDMDHENMFWYRQDPGLGLRLIYFSYDVKMKEKGDIPEGYSVSREKKERFSLILESASTNQTSMYLCASSFWTGPYEQYFGPGTRLTVT.